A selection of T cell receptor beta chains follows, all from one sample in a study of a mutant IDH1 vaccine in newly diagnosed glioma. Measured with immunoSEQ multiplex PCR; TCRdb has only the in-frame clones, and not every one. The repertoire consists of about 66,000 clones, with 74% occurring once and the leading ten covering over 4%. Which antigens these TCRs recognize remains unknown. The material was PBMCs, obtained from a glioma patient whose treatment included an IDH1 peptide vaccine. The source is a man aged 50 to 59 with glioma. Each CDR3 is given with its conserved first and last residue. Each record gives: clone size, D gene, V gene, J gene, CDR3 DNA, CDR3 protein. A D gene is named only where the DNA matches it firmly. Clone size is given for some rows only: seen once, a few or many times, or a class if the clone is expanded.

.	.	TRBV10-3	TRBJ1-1	TGTGCCATCAGTTACCGGGACGACACTGAAGCTTTCTTT	CAISYRDDTEAFF
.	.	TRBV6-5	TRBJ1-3	TGTGCCAGCAGTTACTCTTCCGGCTCTGGAAACACCATATATTTT	CASSYSSGSGNTIYF
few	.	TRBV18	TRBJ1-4	TGTGCCAGCTCCCTGGGACCCGGAGATAATGAAAAACTGTTTTTT	CASSLGPGDNEKLFF
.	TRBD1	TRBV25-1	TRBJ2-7	TGTGCCAGCAGTGGGGACAGGGGAGCCTACGAGCAGTACTTC	CASSGDRGAYEQYF
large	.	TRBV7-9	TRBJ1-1	TGTGCCAGCAGCTTGGTGGAGGGACAAACTGAAGCTTTCTTT	CASSLVEGQTEAFF
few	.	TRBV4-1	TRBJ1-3	TGCGCCAGCAGCCAAGAACGGGACCCTGGAAACACCATATATTTT	CASSQERDPGNTIYF
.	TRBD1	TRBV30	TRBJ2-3	TGTGCCTGGAGTGAGGGGGCGCCCCCAGATACGCAGTATTTT	CAWSEGAPPDTQYF
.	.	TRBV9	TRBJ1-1	TGTGCCAGCAGCGTGGGTCCACGGGGCATGAACACTGAAGCTTTCTTT	CASSVGPRGMNTEAFF
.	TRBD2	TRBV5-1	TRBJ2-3	TGCGCCAGCAGCTTGGCCGGTCCTGGACTAGCGGGGATAGATACGCAGTATTTT	CASSLAGPGLAGIDTQYF
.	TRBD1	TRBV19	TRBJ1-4	TGTGCCAGTAGTCCTAGGGACAGGGTCTATGGTGAAAAACTGTTTTTT	CASSPRDRVYGEKLFF